This entry is about one TCR beta chain. The data derive from a study of T cells in Graves' hyperthyroidism and ophthalmopathy. Absence of ophthalmopathy progression within 18 months defined stable Graves' hyperthyroidism. Not enrolled were patients with uncontrolled infection, other autoimmune disease, pregnancy or lactation. Each diagnosis drew on symptoms, thyroxine, TRAb, thyroid ultrasound and orbital computed tomography findings. RNA transcripts gave rise to amplified TCR beta CDR3 regions. Researchers ran a first-round RT-PCR on the TCR CDR3 using the HTBI primer set. TCRdb itself ran the multiplex PCR reads through MiXCR, one entry per CDR3 protein. This table has roughly 570,000 distinct CDR3 sequences, more than 45% appearing once. CDR3 length equals 13 residues. Trimming stripped 5 bases from V and 1 base from J, with 9 bases between. Germline-derived CDR1 and CDR2 are SGHRS and YFSETQ.

This clonotype was sampled from a woman under 30 with Graves' hyperthyroidism. Sequencing input: peripheral blood or thyroid tissue (not recorded which). The V call is TRBV5-1, the J call TRBJ1-1; maybe TRBD1 (6 bases). DNA of the CDR3: TGCGCCAGCAGATACAGGGAGAACACTGAAGCTTTCTTT. Translating it yields CASRYRENTEAFF.